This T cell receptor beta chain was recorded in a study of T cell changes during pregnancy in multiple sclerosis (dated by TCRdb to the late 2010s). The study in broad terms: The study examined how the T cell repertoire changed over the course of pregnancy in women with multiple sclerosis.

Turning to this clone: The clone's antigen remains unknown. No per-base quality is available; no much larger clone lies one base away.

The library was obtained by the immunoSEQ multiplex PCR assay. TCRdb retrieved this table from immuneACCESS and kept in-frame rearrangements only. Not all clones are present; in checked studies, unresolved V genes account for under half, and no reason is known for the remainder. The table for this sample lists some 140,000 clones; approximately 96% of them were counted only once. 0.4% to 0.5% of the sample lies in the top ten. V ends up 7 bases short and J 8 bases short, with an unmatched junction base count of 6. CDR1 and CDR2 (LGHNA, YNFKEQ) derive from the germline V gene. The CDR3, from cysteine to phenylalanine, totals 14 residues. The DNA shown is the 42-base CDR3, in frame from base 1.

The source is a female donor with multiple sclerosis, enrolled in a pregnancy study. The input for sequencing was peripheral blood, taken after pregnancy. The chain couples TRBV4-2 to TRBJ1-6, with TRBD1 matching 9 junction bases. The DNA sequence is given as TGTGCCAGCACAAGGACAGGGGACTATTCACCCCTCCACTTT. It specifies CASTRTGDYSPLHF.